The 2 T cell receptor beta chains in this list originate from one sample, sequenced in a study of regulatory T cells in long-lasting Graves disease (dated by TCRdb to the early 2020s). In light of the paper, this sample's time point label describes: newly diagnosed GD, antithyroid drugs for less than 3 months. RNA was extracted from PBMCs in TRIzol for both TCR sequencing and RNA sequencing. Receptor amplification or capture employed multiplex PCR. TCRdb records Illumina HiSeq 4000 as the sequencer. TCR beta libraries were built with iRepertoire HTBI primers and Arm-PCR amplification of CDR3 regions. The raw public reads went through TCRdb reprocessing: fastp at Q25, MiXCR clone calling, in-frame beta chains kept. Rows are unified per CDR3 protein, each entry keeping the most common DNA and genes. Here the sample has hundreds of thousands of distinct CDR3 sequences; roughly 15% occur a single time. 9.5% to 12% of the sample is held by the ten biggest clonotypes.

The same sample was also studied in work on T cells in Graves' hyperthyroidism and ophthalmopathy.

This sample comprised peripheral blood mononuclear cells (PBMCs), obtained at new diagnosis, from a patient treated with antithyroid drugs. The receptor source for this set is a woman aged 30 to 39 with Graves disease. Donor details come from another sample of the same person, matched by shared clones.

This clonotype has a count of ten or more. The chain uses TRBV7-6 and TRBJ1-1, with D maybe TRBD1 (6 bases). Germline V CDR1 and CDR2: SGHVS, FNYEAQ. V was clipped by 6 bases and J by 1 base, with 9 bases between them. The CDR3 is 13 amino acids. The CDR3 bases are TGTGCCAGCAGTCGGGACAAGAACACTGAAGCTTTCTTT. Amino acid sequence: CASSRDKNTEAFF.

A remark on this clonotype: A read error is the likely source, as a far larger clone sits one nucleotide away. The chain couples TRBV27 to TRBJ2-7, with 10 bases that match TRBD2. The J segment lost 7 bases and the V segment lost 0 bases, leaving 9 bases of the junction unmatched. The CDR3 sequence is 16 residues long. Germline V gives CDR1 MNHEY, CDR2 SMNVEV (reference sequence). The CDR3 nucleotides are TGTGCCAGCAGTTTATCGCCTAGCGGGAGACGTAATGAGCAGTACTTC. Amino acids: CASSLSPSGRRNEQYF.